One T cell receptor beta chain is described in this entry. The antigen is unknown. The data stem from a study of cytomegalovirus exposure and HLA in healthy donors. Primers: 60 Vbeta forward and 13 Jbeta reverse. Assay: immunoSEQ multiplex PCR; the TCRdb copy retains only in-frame clones and omits some. The data show 150,000 to 180,000 clones, around 82% seen once. Study results and limitations: A later look showed TCR association rates differing by HLA locus, highest for DRB1 and lowest for HLA-C. A later analysis showed that HLA-associated TCR beta chains had undergone more clonal expansion than equally common others.

Germline V gene lookup returns CDR1 KGHSH and CDR2 LQKENI. CDR3 length: 13 residues. Between the trimmed V and J ends, which lost 6 bases and 8 bases, there was a span of 16 bases. This clonotype originated in a woman in her forties or fifties in good health and CMV-seropositive. The specimen was PBMCs. The V and J genes are TRBV18 and TRBJ1-2; possible D gene TRBD1, 5 bases. The DNA for the CDR3 is TGTGCCAGCTCTCAAGGGGCCACCTACGGCTACACCTTC. As protein: CASSQGATYGYTF.